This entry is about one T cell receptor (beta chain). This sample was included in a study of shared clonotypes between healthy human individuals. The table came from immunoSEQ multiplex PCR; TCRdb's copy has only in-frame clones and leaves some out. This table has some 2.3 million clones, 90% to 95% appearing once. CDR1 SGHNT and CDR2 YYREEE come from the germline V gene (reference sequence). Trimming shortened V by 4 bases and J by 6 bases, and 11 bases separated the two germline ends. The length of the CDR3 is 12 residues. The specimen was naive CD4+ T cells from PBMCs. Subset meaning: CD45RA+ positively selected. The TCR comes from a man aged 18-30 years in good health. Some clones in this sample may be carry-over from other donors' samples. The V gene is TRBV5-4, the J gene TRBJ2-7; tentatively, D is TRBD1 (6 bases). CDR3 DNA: TGTGCCAGCAGCCACAGGGATTCCGAGCAGTACTTC. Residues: CASSHRDSEQYF.